These 19 T cell receptor beta chains originate from one sample sequenced in a study of OX40 agonist ivuxolimab in advanced cancers. Repertoires were generated with immunoSEQ multiplex PCR, while TCRdb's copy carries only in-frame clones and drops some. Of about 19,000 clones listed, 68% are singletons. This specimen consisted of CD4+ or CD8+ T cells sorted from blood, obtained in a trial of the OX40 agonist ivuxolimab. These receptor sequences come from an adult with an advanced solid tumor such as melanoma, head and neck, liver or kidney cancer.

The V and J genes are TRBV6-6 and TRBJ2-7; the match to TRBD2 covers 7 bases. The germline V gene encodes CDR1 MNHNY and CDR2 SVGAGI (reference sequence). The CDR3 runs 12 residues. Losses at the gene ends were 0 bases for V and 7 bases for J; bases not matched to a gene: 0. The CDR3 spells CASSYSRGEQYF. The CDR3 nucleotides read TGTGCCAGCAGTTACTCGCGGGGGGAGCAGTACTTC.

This CDR3 is CASSQGYYEQYF. CDR3 in DNA: TGTGCCAGCAGCCAAGGGTACTACGAGCAGTACTTC. The chain is built from TRBV14 and TRBJ2-7; D gene ambiguous. V gave up 1 base and J gave up 3 bases, with 4 bases separating them. Germline assignment: CDR1 SGHDN and CDR2 FVKESK. The CDR3 has 12 residues. The full variable domain, in which reference TRBV14 and TRBJ2-7 provide the parts outside the CDR3, is EAGVTQFPSHSVIEKGQTVTLRCDPISGHDNLYWYRRVMGKEIKFLLHFVKESKQDESGMPNNRFLAERTGGTYSTLKVQPAELEDSGVYFCASSQGYYEQYFGPGTRLTVT.

This clone was counted between two and nine times. The chain recombines TRBV29-1 with TRBJ2-3; D is tentatively TRBD1 or TRBD2 (5 bases each). This CDR3 has 12 amino acids. Trimming left V 5 bases short and J 4 bases short, with 10 bases between. CDR1 SQVTM and CDR2 ANQGSEA come from the germline V gene. The chain's CDR3 is CSVPGLADTQYF. In nucleotides, the CDR3 is TGCAGCGTTCCGGGGCTCGCAGATACGCAGTATTTT.

This rearrangement joins TRBV19 to TRBJ1-5; D is ambiguous. V lost 3 bases and J lost 7, with 13 bases in between. CDR3 length equals 14 residues. The germline V gene encodes CDR1 LNHDA and CDR2 SQIVND (reference sequence). CDR3 nucleotides: TGTGCCAGTAGTATTGACTCCCGGCCCCAGCCCCAGCATTTT. It translates to CASSIDSRPQPQHF.

This clone was detected a few times. Here the CDR3 DNA reads TGTGCCAGCGGGCCGTCAACGGGACAGGGGGCTTACAATGAGCAGTTCTTC. Translated: CASGPSTGQGAYNEQFF. The V and J genes are TRBV9 and TRBJ2-1, with 12 bases lining up with TRBD1. Germline values: CDR1 SGDLS, CDR2 YYNGEE. This CDR3 contains 17 residues. V shed 7 bases and J 4 bases; nucleotides not matched to a gene: 12.

V is TRBV29-1 and J is TRBJ2-7; 7 positions match TRBD2. CDR1 and CDR2 (germline): SQVTM, ANQGSEA. Germline trimming cut 3 bases from V and 2 bases from J; bases unmatched to any gene: 4. The CDR3 is 13 amino acids. CDR3 in amino acids: CSVDGTTPYEQYF. The CDR3 DNA reads as TGCAGCGTTGATGGGACTACCCCCTACGAGCAGTACTTC.

The CDR3 reads CSVPSDSYNEQFF. The CDR3 DNA is TGCAGCGTACCTAGCGACTCCTACAATGAGCAGTTCTTC. This chain connects TRBV29-1 to TRBJ2-1; a possible D gene is TRBD2 (6 bases). In germline, CDR1 is SQVTM, CDR2 ANQGSEA. Trimming removed 6 bases from V and 0 bases from J, with 9 bases in between. The CDR3 covers 13 residues.

The genes are TRBV9 and TRBJ2-1, with 13 nucleotides matching TRBD2. Germline CDR1 reads SGDLS; CDR2 reads YYNGEE. Trimming at V came to 4 bases and at J to 10 bases, leaving 8 bases not matched to a gene. The CDR3 extends over 15 amino acids. CDR3 sequence (DNA): TGTGCCAGCAGCTTTACTAGCGGGGGGGTTCTCGAGCAGTTCTTC. Translating it yields CASSFTSGGVLEQFF. Based on the CDR3 plus reference TRBV9 and TRBJ2-1, the full variable domain is DSGVTQTPKHLITATGQRVTLRCSPRSGDLSVYWYQQSLDQGLQFLIQYYNGEERAKGNILERFSAQQFPDLHSELNLSSLELGDSALYFCASSFTSGGVLEQFFGPGTRLTVL.

This clone was seen more than once but under ten times. The CDR3 DNA reads as TGCAGCGTTGAAGACAGGGGGAACACTGAAGCTTTCTTT. Amino acids: CSVEDRGNTEAFF. The chain couples TRBV29-1 to TRBJ1-1; TRBD1 might be the D (6 bases). In germline, CDR1 is SQVTM, CDR2 ANQGSEA. The CDR3 has 13 residues. Trimming took 0 bases from V and 1 from J, leaving 6 bases between them.

This chain uses TRBV27 with TRBJ1-5, with 9 bases matching TRBD1. This CDR3 region has 15 residues. J was trimmed by 7 bases and V by 5 bases; bases with no gene match: 9. CDR1 and CDR2 from the germline V gene are MNHEY and SMNVEV (reference sequence). The CDR3 spells CASSADGTGKQPQHF. CDR3 coding DNA: TGTGCCAGCAGTGCCGACGGGACAGGGAAACAGCCCCAGCATTTT.

The CDR3 is CAISGPRGESTEAFF. CDR3 DNA sequence: TGCGCCATCAGCGGACCCAGGGGGGAAAGCACTGAAGCTTTCTTT. The chain links TRBV10-1 to TRBJ1-1; 7 bases are a match to TRBD1. Trimming removed 10 bases from V and 4 bases from J; junction bases left unmatched: 15. The CDR3 loop spans 15 amino acids. Germline loops: CDR1 WNHNN, CDR2 SYGVQD (reference sequence).

This chain joins TRBV28 and TRBJ2-3; 14 bases map to TRBD2. V lost 4 bases and J lost 3; bases outside the gene matches: 3. This CDR3 spans 16 amino acids. CDR1 is MDHEN, CDR2 SYDVKM, per germline. CDR3 protein: CASSYRLAGGTDTQYF. As DNA, the CDR3 is TGTGCCAGCAGTTACCGACTAGCGGGAGGGACAGATACGCAGTATTTT.

This clone was seen only a few times. The genes are TRBV13 and TRBJ2-3; the D is unclear. The germline V gene encodes CDR1 PRHDT and CDR2 FYEKMQ (reference sequence). V lost 0 bases, J lost 0 bases, and 13 bases lay in between. The CDR3 sequence is 17 residues long. This CDR3 reads CASSLGTSRASTDTQYF. The CDR3 region has the DNA TGTGCCAGCAGCTTAGGGACGAGCAGAGCTAGCACAGATACGCAGTATTTT.

The V and J genes are TRBV27 and TRBJ1-1; 9 bases line up with TRBD1. This CDR3 has 14 residues. Losses at the gene ends were 4 bases for V and 6 bases for J; bases not matched to a gene: 6. CDR1 is MNHEY, CDR2 SMNVEV, per germline (reference sequence). The CDR3 DNA reads as TGTGCCAGCAGTTCGGGACAGGGAAGTCCTGAAGCTTTCTTT. Protein: CASSSGQGSPEAFF.

The rearrangement uses TRBV5-1 and TRBJ2-5; 7 bases align to TRBD1. The V and J ends lost 2 bases and 2 bases, in that order; junction bases with no gene match: 3. The CDR3 contains 14 residues. CDR1 and CDR2 (germline): SGHRS, YFSETQ. The CDR3, as DNA: TGCGCCAGCAGCTTTTGGACAGGACAAGAGACCCAGTACTTC. Protein product: CASSFWTGQETQYF.

The chain carries TRBV28 and TRBJ1-5; D not certain. Germline V gene data show CDR1 as MDHEN and CDR2 as SYDVKM. Deletions cut 3 bases from V and 3 bases from J, with 9 bases between. This CDR3 region has 14 residues. The CDR3 reads CASSFQGLNQPQHF. CDR3 nucleotides: TGTGCCAGCAGTTTCCAAGGGCTCAATCAGCCCCAGCATTTT.

Concerning this clone: A read error may account for a junction end that differs from germline. The CDR3 DNA follows: TGCGCCAGCAGCCAAGATAAGGGGAGATGGGGTGGCTACACCTTC. Translated: CASSQDKGRWGGYTF. The genes are TRBV11-2 and TRBJ1-2; maybe TRBD1 (5 bases). Germline CDR1 SGHAT, CDR2 FQNNGV. The CDR3 length is 15 residues.

This chain connects TRBV5-1 to TRBJ2-5, with 9 bases matching TRBD2. TRBJ2-7 matches the DNA end more closely, so the J call is doubtful. CDR1 and CDR2 from the germline V gene are SGHRS and YFSETQ. The CDR3 totals 14 residues. CDR3 coding DNA: TGCGCCAGCAGAGTTTCTAGCGGGGCCTACGAGCAGTACTTC. Its protein is CASRVSSGAYEQYF.

The gene calls are TRBV5-6 and TRBJ2-2; the D gene could be TRBD1 or TRBD2 (5 bases each). The ends were cut back, 4 bases at V and 5 bases at J, with 18 bases in the middle. Germline CDR1 reads SGHDT; CDR2 reads YYEEEE. There are 16 residues in the CDR3. The CDR3: CASSINPGPGTGELFF. DNA for the CDR3: TGTGCCAGCAGCATTAATCCGGGACCCGGGACCGGGGAGCTGTTTTTT.